This T cell receptor beta chain was captured by sequencing in a study of tumor-infiltrating lymphocytes in primary liver carcinoma (dated by TCRdb to the late 2010s). Broadly, across the study: Between November 2015 and early 2016, several patients in China with histopathologically diagnosed primary liver carcinoma had their tumors surgically resected. Of the five patients (three men and two women, aged 30 to 69 years), four had hepatocellular carcinoma and one had combined HCC and intrahepatic cholangiocarcinoma. The five patients had tumors staged T1-T3 N0M0, with maximum diameters ranging from roughly 4.2 to 10 cm. Each sample produced roughly 3.5 to 8 million productive TCRbeta reads, and read depth showed no significant difference between tissue types. For each liver tumor, the study sampled five regions along with adjacent normal tissue and blood, and applied TCRbeta repertoire sequencing, expression microarrays and whole-exome sequencing. A total of around 35 specimens from 5 patients went through TCRbeta repertoire sequencing, namely 25 tumor regions, 5 adjacent noncancerous liver tissues and 5 peripheral blood samples. High reproducibility was observed for the technical replicate repertoires, with mean shared-clone rates roughly 0.92 and correlation coefficients above 0.95. General study outcomes and caveats: With just five patients in the study, the authors point out that the findings should be validated in a larger study. Because the samples were bulk and unsorted, CD4+ and CD8+ T cell repertoires could not be compared. Pairs of tumor regions showed greater repertoire overlap (mean around 36%) than tumor-adjacent pairs (around 17%) or tumor-blood pairs (around 15%), which is consistent with antigen-driven expansion. Because sequencing covered only the TCR beta chain and unpaired alpha chains were not captured, true repertoire diversity is likely underestimated. A significantly larger repertoire fraction was made up by the top 250 clones in tumors than in blood (p = 0.039).

RNA from unsorted whole blood was extracted with TRIzol reagent, and germline DNA was obtained with the DNeasy Blood & Tissue kit. Patients had chronic HBV infection and were treatment-naive at sampling. Around 4 milliliters of peripheral blood were collected into K2EDTA tubes before surgery. TCRbeta-specific cDNA was reverse-transcribed from around 500 ng total RNA using a constant-region primer and ProtoScript II reverse transcriptase. TCRbeta libraries were built with three nested multiplex PCR rounds, a slightly modified ARM-PCR procedure. Each of the first two PCR rounds ran for around 10 cycles using multiplex TRBV1-TRBV30 forward primers together with a Cbeta reverse primer. Sample barcodes and Illumina adapters were added in a final 25-cycle PCR using Deep VentR polymerase. Before sequencing, amplicons between 200 and 500 bp were purified from gel using a QIAquick gel extraction kit. An Illumina HiSeq 2500 was used to sequence the TCRbeta amplicons, generating 250-bp paired-end reads. Per the original workflow: To recover full CDR3 sequences, reads were quality-trimmed using Trimmomatic v0.33 and paired reads were then merged using FLASH v1.2.11. MiGEC v1.2.1b assigned V, D and J germline segments to the rearranged TCRbeta sequences. Clonotype statistics, along with Shannon-Wiener diversity indices, were calculated using VDJtools v1.0.0. Except for diversity analysis, only the 250 most abundant clonotypes of each sample were used in subsequent analyses to reduce sampling bias. TCRdb handled the public reads itself, with Q25 trimming in fastp and clone calling in MiXCR, and kept productive beta chains. Every distinct CDR3 protein forms one entry, paired with its most common genes and DNA. The V and J calls come from TCRdb's annotation, not from the publication. This sample is represented by fewer than 350,000 distinct CDR3 sequences; 65% of them were singletons. Together, the top ten hold approximately 9% of the sample.

Counted from cysteine to phenylalanine, this CDR3 has 13 amino acids. Only the CDR3 region is kept as DNA, spanning 39 bases read in frame from base 1. V is shortened by 5 bases, J by 4 bases, and the region joining them spans 11 bases. From a lookup of the germline V gene, CDR1 and CDR2 are SGHVS and FQNEAQ. Regarding this clonotype: Its antigen remains unidentified. Per-nucleotide qualities are absent, and no much larger clonotype sits a single base away.

The chain links TRBV7-8 with TRBJ1-2, with a weak D call of TRBD1 (5 bases match). The sequence was obtained from a man aged 35-49 years with primary liver carcinoma and hepatitis B virus infection. Sequenced input: peripheral blood. The CDR3 protein: CASSRGRFYGYTF. The DNA sequence is TGTGCCAGCAGCCGGGGACGGTTCTATGGCTACACCTTC.